This T cell receptor beta chain originates from a study of blood T cell repertoires in COVID-19. Libraries were prepared by immunoSEQ multiplex PCR; TCRdb keeps only in-frame clonotypes and omits some of them. The table has 180,000 or so clones, roughly 83% seen once. This CDR3 contains 15 residues. Germline CDR1 and CDR2: SNHLY and FYNNEI. Trimming removed 8 bases at V and 0 bases at J, with 13 bases between. The V gene is TRBV2, the J gene TRBJ1-4; no clear D gene. Sequenced input: PBMCs or T cells enriched from blood (not recorded which). This sequence was found in a woman aged 55 to 70 who had recovered from COVID-19. The CDR3 DNA is TGTGCCAGCCACAATAATGCTGCAACTAATGAAAAACTGTTTTTT. Amino acid sequence: CASHNNAATNEKLFF.